This T cell receptor (beta chain) emerged from a study of untreated major depressive disorder. Donors lacked major illness, comorbidities, regular medication, drug use, or heavy drinking. Enrichment usually gave about 95% pure CD4+ T cells. About this clone: The antigen remains unidentified.

Sequenced by immunoSEQ multiplex PCR; TCRdb stores in-frame clones only, minus some. The repertoire holds under 20,000 clones, with about 92% as singletons. Overall study results and limits: Sequencing comparisons covered only three preselected Vbeta families. Depressed patients' CD4+ T cells carried increased TRBV05-01 (Vbeta 5.1) usage versus control CD4+ T cells.

V was clipped by 1 base and J by 4 bases; unmatched bases: 6. The V gene's germline CDR1 is SGHDN and CDR2 FVKESK. The CDR3 is 15 residues long. Sequenced: CD4+ T cells from PBMCs. The source of this sequence is a woman aged 40 to 55 with major depressive disorder. The rearrangement joins TRBV14 to TRBJ1-2, with 7 bases fitting TRBD1. CDR3 coding DNA: TGTGCCAGCAGCCAAGGTCTTTCAGGGGGCTATGGCTACACCTTC. It specifies CASSQGLSGGYGYTF.